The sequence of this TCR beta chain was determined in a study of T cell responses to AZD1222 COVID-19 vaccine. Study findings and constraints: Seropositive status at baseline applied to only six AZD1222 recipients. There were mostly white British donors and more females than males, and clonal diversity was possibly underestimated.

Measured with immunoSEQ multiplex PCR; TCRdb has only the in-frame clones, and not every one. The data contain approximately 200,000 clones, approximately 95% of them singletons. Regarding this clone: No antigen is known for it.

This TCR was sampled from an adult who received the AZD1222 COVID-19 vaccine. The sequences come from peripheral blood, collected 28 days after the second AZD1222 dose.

The CDR3 protein is CASSARTHNEQFF. For the CDR3, the DNA is TGTGCCAGCAGTGCCCGGACCCATAATGAGCAGTTCTTC. The chain recombines TRBV25-1 with TRBJ2-1; D is unresolved. The CDR3 loop spans 13 amino acids. The V gene's germline CDR1 is MGHDK and CDR2 SYGVNS. Deletions cut 4 bases from V and 7 bases from J, with 11 bases between.